This section outlines one T cell receptor beta chain sequence together with its context. This sample is drawn from a study of blood T cell repertoires in COVID-19. Trimming removed 5 bases at V and 2 bases at J, with 16 bases between. Germline V gene lookup returns CDR1 LGHNT and CDR2 FRNRAP. This CDR3 contains 16 residues. The method was immunoSEQ multiplex PCR; TCRdb's version includes in-frame clones alone and lacks a portion of them. The profile shows about 120,000 clones, approximately 70% of them singletons. This sequence joins TRBV12-5 and TRBJ2-1, with D possibly being TRBD2 (7 bases). Sequencing input: peripheral blood. The TCR sequence derives from a human donor with acute or convalescent COVID-19. The donor label of this sample is uncertain. CDR3 amino acids: CASGPGSGGPYNEQFF. The CDR3 DNA follows: TGTGCTAGTGGTCCCGGTTCGGGGGGCCCCTACAATGAGCAGTTCTTC.